The T cell receptor (beta chain) described here comes from a study of blood T cell repertoires in COVID-19. Study background: Collection of acute and convalescent COVID-19 samples took place in the United States, Italy and Spain. In each case, the material was cDNA or gDNA derived from T cells, B-cell-depleted T cells, or PBMCs.

Trimming removed 5 bases from V and 6 bases from J; junction bases left unmatched: 7. The germline V gene has CDR1 LNHDA and CDR2 SQIVND (reference sequence). The CDR3 covers 16 residues. As originally analysed: Nucleated cell counts were estimated from reference gene primer amplification. The method was immunoSEQ multiplex PCR; TCRdb's version includes in-frame clones alone and lacks a portion of them. V, J and clone size are taken as reported in that table, and D and trimming were inferred from the DNA itself. The top ten clones hold roughly 8.6% of a sample with fewer than 300,000 clones, about 80% of them seen once.

Material for sequencing was peripheral blood. The TCR sequence derives from a human donor in a cohort sampled during active COVID-19. This chain connects TRBV19 to TRBJ1-6, with 10 bases aligning to TRBD1. As DNA, the CDR3 is TGTGCCAGTAGTCGACAGGGGGCCCTCCCTAATTCACCCCTCCACTTT. Translating it yields CASSRQGALPNSPLHF. The whole variable domain, filled in from reference TRBV19 and TRBJ1-6, reads DGGITQSPKYLFRKEGQNVTLSCEQNLNHDAMYWYRQDPGQGLRLIYYSQIVNDFQKGDIAEGYSVSREKKESFPLTVTSAQKNPTAFYLCASSRQGALPNSPLHFGNGTRLTVT.